Shown below are 11 T cell receptor beta chains from a single sample sequenced in a study of beta chain features in type 1 diabetes. Study observations and caveats: Moderate but significant shortening of TCRB CDR3s was recorded in all four CD4+ subsets from Type 1 diabetes patients.

These TCRs are of unknown antigen specificity. As every portion of the isolated RNA was reverse transcribed, the sequencing read expressed TCRB transcripts. Sequenced by immunoSEQ multiplex PCR; TCRdb stores in-frame clones only, minus some. The sample includes roughly 300,000 clones, roughly an eighth seen only once; the top ten take 0.017%. The sequencing input was naive CD4+ T cells from blood. These receptors were collected from a man between 25 and 39 years old with type 1 diabetes.

The V gene is TRBV2, the J gene TRBJ1-2; possible D gene TRBD1, 6 bases. CDR1 is SNHLY, CDR2 FYNNEI, per germline. V was shortened by 3 bases and J by 4 bases, with 12 bases between the two germline ends. The CDR3 has 14 residues. CDR3 loop: CASSEASGAYGYTF. The CDR3 DNA reads as TGTGCCAGCAGTGAGGCCTCAGGGGCCTATGGCTACACCTTC.

The chain employs TRBV2 and TRBJ2-2; 10 bases are shared with TRBD2. Germline lookup yields CDR1 SNHLY and CDR2 FYNNEI. The trim removed 6 bases at V and 6 bases at J, leaving 7 bases unmatched. The CDR3 loop spans 15 amino acids. The CDR3 sequence is CASRAAGGPAGELFF. The CDR3 nucleotides are TGTGCCAGCAGGGCAGCGGGAGGGCCAGCCGGGGAGCTGTTTTTT. The whole variable domain, filled in from reference TRBV2 and TRBJ2-2, reads EPEVTQTPSHQVTQMGQEVILRCVPISNHLYFYWYRQILGQKVEFLVSFYNNEISEKSEIFDDQFSVERPDGSNFTLKIRSTKLEDSAMYFCASRAAGGPAGELFFGEGSRLTVL.

This clone has more than one count but fewer than ten. V usage is TRBV6-5 and J usage is TRBJ2-4, with 9 bases aligning to TRBD1. V trimming: 4 bases; J trimming: 4 bases; junction bases outside the gene matches: 8. This CDR3 spans 16 amino acids. Germline V gene data show CDR1 as MNHEY and CDR2 as SVGAGI. CDR3 region: CASSSLSGTGKNIQYF. In nucleotides, the CDR3 is TGTGCCAGCAGTTCCCTCTCCGGGACAGGGAAAAACATTCAGTACTTC.

This clone was seen a handful of times. The rearrangement uses TRBV19 and TRBJ1-2, with TRBD1 matching 7 bases. This CDR3 spans 13 amino acids. Trimming removed 5 bases from V and 7 bases from J; junction bases left unmatched: 7. CDR1 LNHDA and CDR2 SQIVND come from the germline V gene (reference sequence). CDR3 nucleotide sequence: TGTGCCAGTAGTTCATGGACAGGCCCTGGCTACACCTTC. Translated, it gives CASSSWTGPGYTF.

The V and J genes are TRBV18 and TRBJ2-3, with 7 bases fitting TRBD1. The CDR3 loop spans 15 amino acids. V gave up 2 bases and J gave up 4 bases; unmatched junction bases: 6. Germline V CDR1 and CDR2: KGHSH, LQKENI. CDR3 loop: CASSPATGSSDTQYF. DNA of the CDR3: TGTGCCAGCTCACCAGCGACAGGGAGCTCAGATACGCAGTATTTT.

The chain joins TRBV19 to TRBJ2-7; no firm D call. Per germline, CDR1 LNHDA and CDR2 SQIVND (reference sequence). Deletions cut 8 bases from V and 4 bases from J, with 12 bases between. CDR3 size: 12 residues. The CDR3 reads CASADSAYEQYF. The CDR3, as DNA: TGTGCCAGTGCCGACTCAGCTTACGAGCAGTACTTC.

The sample holds a few counts of this clone. This chain joins TRBV7-3 and TRBJ1-1; D is unresolved. The CDR3 is 13 residues long. CDR1 is SGHTA and CDR2 is FQGTGA in the germline V gene. Trimming took 5 bases from V and 5 from J, leaving 12 bases between them. The CDR3 loop is CASSAFQETEAFF. The CDR3 coding sequence is TGTGCCAGCAGCGCCTTCCAGGAAACTGAAGCTTTCTTT. Complete variable domain (other parts from reference TRBV7-3 and TRBJ1-1): GAGVSQTPSNKVTEKGKYVELRCDPISGHTALYWYRQSLGQGPEFLIYFQGTGAADDSGLPNDRFFAVRPEGSVSTLKIQRTERGDSAVYLCASSAFQETEAFFGQGTRLTVV.

A few counts support this clone. This chain links TRBV19 with TRBJ1-5; D is uncertain. V dropped 3 bases and J dropped 5 bases, with 8 bases sitting between them. The CDR3 sequence is 13 residues long. Per germline, CDR1 LNHDA and CDR2 SQIVND (reference sequence). CDR3: CASSIGLHQPQHF. Here the CDR3 DNA reads TGTGCCAGTAGTATCGGGTTACATCAGCCCCAGCATTTT.

V usage is TRBV30 and J usage is TRBJ1-1; no definite D call. CDR3 length: 14 residues. Germline V gene data show CDR1 as GTSNPN and CDR2 as SVGIG (reference sequence). Trimming took 2 bases from V and 4 from J, leaving 14 bases between them. CDR3 protein: CAWSIGVGSTEAFF. DNA for the CDR3: TGTGCCTGGAGTATCGGGGTTGGGAGCACTGAAGCTTTCTTT.

This clone was counted between two and nine times. J is TRBJ2-1 and V is TRBV6-6, with 13 bases lining up with TRBD2. The length of the CDR3 is 15 residues. Losses at the gene ends were 6 bases for V and 6 bases for J; bases not matched to a gene: 5. Germline CDR1 is MNHNY and CDR2 is SVGAGI (reference sequence). The DNA of the CDR3 is TGTGCCAGCAGGCCGGGACTAGCGGGACTCAATGAGCAGTTCTTC. Its translation: CASRPGLAGLNEQFF.

A few counts support this clone. V usage is TRBV11-2 and J usage is TRBJ2-7; 8 bases are a match to TRBD2. The CDR3 loop spans 14 amino acids. Germline V gene data show CDR1 as SGHAT and CDR2 as FQNNGV. V gave up 5 bases and J gave up 4 bases; unmatched junction bases: 7. The DNA for the CDR3 is TGTGCCAGCAGCCCTTCCACGGGGGGGTACGAGCAGTACTTC. Protein: CASSPSTGGYEQYF.